Following are 8 T cell receptor beta chains from one sample sequenced in a study of T cells after yellow fever vaccination. Using its own MiXCR run on the 5' RACE reads, TCRdb lists one record per CDR3 protein. The top ten hold 30% to 50% of the sample, which has 100,000 to 150,000 distinct CDR3 sequences, about 8.2% seen once. This specimen consisted of CD8+ T cells sorted from PBMCs, obtained on the day of the yellow fever booster vaccination. The receptors were gathered from a man aged 18 to 30 who received the YFV17D yellow fever vaccine.

This clonotype was seen a few times. J is TRBJ2-7 and V is TRBV5-4; 9 bases line up with TRBD1. Germline loops: CDR1 SGHNT, CDR2 YYREEE (reference sequence). CDR3 length: 14 amino acids. V shed 2 bases and J 1 base; nucleotides not matched to a gene: 1. The CDR3 reads CASSFGTGSYEQYV. DNA for the CDR3: TGTGCCAGCAGCTTCGGGACAGGGTCCTACGAGCAGTACGTC.

This clonotype has just a few counts. The rearrangement uses TRBV7-9 and TRBJ2-7, with D maybe TRBD1 (5 bases). This CDR3 comprises 14 residues. The V and J ends lost 2 bases and 4 bases respectively, with 12 bases between them. Germline V CDR1 and CDR2: SEHNR, FQNEAQ (reference sequence). The CDR3 region is CASSLQGREYEQYF. For the CDR3, the DNA is TGTGCCAGCAGCTTACAGGGCCGAGAGTACGAGCAGTACTTC.

The chain carries TRBV7-9 and TRBJ1-4, with D hard to call. Germline V gene lookup returns CDR1 SEHNR and CDR2 FQNEAQ (reference sequence). Deletions cut 2 bases from V and 8 bases from J, with 12 bases between. The CDR3 is made up of 14 amino acids. The CDR3 is CASSLTSRGEKLFF. In DNA form, the CDR3 reads TGTGCCAGCAGCTTAACATCCCGGGGAGAAAAACTGTTTTTT.

This clonotype was seen only a few times. The chain combines TRBV19 with TRBJ2-1; TRBD2 aligns across 8 bases. The V gene's germline CDR1 is LNHDA and CDR2 SQIVND (reference sequence). V lost 1 base to trimming and J lost 5 bases; unmatched junction nucleotides: 4. This CDR3 comprises 15 residues. The DNA for the CDR3 is TGTGCCAGTAGTATAGCGGGGGGGCCCCACAATGAGCAGTTCTTC. Amino acid sequence: CASSIAGGPHNEQFF. Complete variable domain (other parts from reference TRBV19 and TRBJ2-1): DGGITQSPKYLFRKEGQNVTLSCEQNLNHDAMYWYRQDPGQGLRLIYYSQIVNDFQKGDIAEGYSVSREKKESFPLTVTSAQKNPTAFYLCASSIAGGPHNEQFFGPGTRLTVL.

This clonotype was seen only a few times. The chain links TRBV28 to TRBJ2-3, with 7 positions matching TRBD1. Looked up from germline, CDR1 is MDHEN and CDR2 is SYDVKM. The V and J ends lost 5 bases and 2 bases, in that order; junction bases with no gene match: 13. The CDR3 runs to 17 residues. CDR3 in amino acids: CASSLPGQSLYTDTQYF. CDR3 DNA sequence: TGTGCCAGCAGTCTCCCGGGACAGAGCCTTTACACAGATACGCAGTATTTT. The whole variable domain, remainder taken from reference TRBV28 and TRBJ2-3, is DVKVTQSSRYLVKRTGEKVFLECVQDMDHENMFWYRQDPGLGLRLIYFSYDVKMKEKGDIPEGYSVSREKKERFSLILESASTNQTSMYLCASSLPGQSLYTDTQYFGPGTRLTVL.

This clonotype was observed a few times. The V and J genes are TRBV4-3 and TRBJ2-3; maybe TRBD1 (6 bases). The CDR3 is 15 residues long. Trimming took off 3 bases at V and 6 bases at J, with 16 bases between the two ends. Germline CDR1 is LGHNA and CDR2 is YSLEER. CDR3 DNA sequence: TGCGCCAGCAGCCAGGAAAGGACAGACAAGGATACGCAGTATTTT. Residues: CASSQERTDKDTQYF.

This clonotype turned up a few times. The chain uses TRBV5-1 and TRBJ1-2; a possible D gene is TRBD1 (5 bases). The germline CDR1 and CDR2 sequences are SGHRS and YFSETQ. This CDR3 has 16 residues. V dropped 5 bases and J dropped 1 base, with 18 bases sitting between them. The CDR3 reads CASSSAGQGNNYGYTF. The CDR3 DNA follows: TGCGCCAGCAGTTCGGCCGGGCAGGGAAATAACTATGGCTACACCTTC.

The J gene is TRBJ2-1, the V gene TRBV2, with TRBD2 matching over 7 bases. Germline assignment: CDR1 SNHLY and CDR2 FYNNEI. This CDR3 contains 16 residues. The V and J ends lost 5 bases and 4 bases, in that order; junction bases with no gene match: 11. DNA for the CDR3: TGTGCCAGCAGTCTTGATCTAGCGGCCAGTTACAATGAGCAGTTCTTC. Amino acids: CASSLDLAASYNEQFF.